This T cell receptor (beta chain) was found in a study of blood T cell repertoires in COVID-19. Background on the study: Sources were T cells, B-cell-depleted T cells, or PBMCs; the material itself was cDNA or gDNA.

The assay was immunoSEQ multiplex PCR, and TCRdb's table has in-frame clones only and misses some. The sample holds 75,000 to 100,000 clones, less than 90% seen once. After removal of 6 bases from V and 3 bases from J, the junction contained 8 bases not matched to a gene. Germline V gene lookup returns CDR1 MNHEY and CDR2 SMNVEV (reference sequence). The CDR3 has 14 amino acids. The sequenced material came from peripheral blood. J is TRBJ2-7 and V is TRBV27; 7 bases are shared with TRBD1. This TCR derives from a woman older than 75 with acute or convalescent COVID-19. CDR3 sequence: CASSPTGLGYEQYF. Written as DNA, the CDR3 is TGTGCCAGCAGCCCGACAGGGTTGGGCTACGAGCAGTACTTC.